This section outlines one T cell receptor beta chain sequence together with its context. Antigen: not known. Using immunoSEQ multiplex PCR, the repertoire was profiled, and TCRdb retains in-frame clones only, with some absent. The repertoire includes roughly 70,000 clones, more than 75% of them detected once, and over 35% sits in the top ten. This sample stems from a study of radiotherapy plus CTLA-4 blockade in lung cancer. The overall study: For around 18% of patients, objective responses occurred, and just over 30% had disease control. Overall study findings and caveats: Interferon-beta, together with early blood T cell clone dynamics, reportedly best predicted response. TCR clones originating in tumors grew in number in blood after radiotherapy plus ipilimumab.

The germline gives CDR1 MNHEY, CDR2 SVGAGI. This CDR3 region has 16 residues. V lost 4 bases and J lost 2; bases outside the gene matches: 7. The specimen was peripheral blood, collected from a patient treated with radiotherapy plus ipilimumab. The TCR originated in a human donor with non-small cell lung cancer that progressed on radiotherapy plus ipilimumab. V usage is TRBV6-5 and J usage is TRBJ1-3, with 8 nucleotides matching TRBD1. CDR3 DNA: TGTGCCAGCAGTTTCTCGGACAGGGTACCTGGAAACACCATATATTTT. Translating it yields CASSFSDRVPGNTIYF.